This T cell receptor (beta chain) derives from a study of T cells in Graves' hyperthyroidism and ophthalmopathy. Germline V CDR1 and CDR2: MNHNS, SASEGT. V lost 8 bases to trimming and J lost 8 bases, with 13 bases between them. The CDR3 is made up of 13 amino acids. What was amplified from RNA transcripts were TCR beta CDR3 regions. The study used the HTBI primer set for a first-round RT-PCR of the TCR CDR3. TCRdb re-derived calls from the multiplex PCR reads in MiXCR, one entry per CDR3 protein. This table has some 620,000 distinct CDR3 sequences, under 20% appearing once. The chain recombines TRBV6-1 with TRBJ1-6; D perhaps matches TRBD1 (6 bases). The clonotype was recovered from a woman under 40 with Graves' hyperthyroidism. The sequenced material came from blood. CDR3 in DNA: TGTGCCAGCGGGGGGGACACAGATTCACCCCTCCACTTT. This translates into CASGGDTDSPLHF.